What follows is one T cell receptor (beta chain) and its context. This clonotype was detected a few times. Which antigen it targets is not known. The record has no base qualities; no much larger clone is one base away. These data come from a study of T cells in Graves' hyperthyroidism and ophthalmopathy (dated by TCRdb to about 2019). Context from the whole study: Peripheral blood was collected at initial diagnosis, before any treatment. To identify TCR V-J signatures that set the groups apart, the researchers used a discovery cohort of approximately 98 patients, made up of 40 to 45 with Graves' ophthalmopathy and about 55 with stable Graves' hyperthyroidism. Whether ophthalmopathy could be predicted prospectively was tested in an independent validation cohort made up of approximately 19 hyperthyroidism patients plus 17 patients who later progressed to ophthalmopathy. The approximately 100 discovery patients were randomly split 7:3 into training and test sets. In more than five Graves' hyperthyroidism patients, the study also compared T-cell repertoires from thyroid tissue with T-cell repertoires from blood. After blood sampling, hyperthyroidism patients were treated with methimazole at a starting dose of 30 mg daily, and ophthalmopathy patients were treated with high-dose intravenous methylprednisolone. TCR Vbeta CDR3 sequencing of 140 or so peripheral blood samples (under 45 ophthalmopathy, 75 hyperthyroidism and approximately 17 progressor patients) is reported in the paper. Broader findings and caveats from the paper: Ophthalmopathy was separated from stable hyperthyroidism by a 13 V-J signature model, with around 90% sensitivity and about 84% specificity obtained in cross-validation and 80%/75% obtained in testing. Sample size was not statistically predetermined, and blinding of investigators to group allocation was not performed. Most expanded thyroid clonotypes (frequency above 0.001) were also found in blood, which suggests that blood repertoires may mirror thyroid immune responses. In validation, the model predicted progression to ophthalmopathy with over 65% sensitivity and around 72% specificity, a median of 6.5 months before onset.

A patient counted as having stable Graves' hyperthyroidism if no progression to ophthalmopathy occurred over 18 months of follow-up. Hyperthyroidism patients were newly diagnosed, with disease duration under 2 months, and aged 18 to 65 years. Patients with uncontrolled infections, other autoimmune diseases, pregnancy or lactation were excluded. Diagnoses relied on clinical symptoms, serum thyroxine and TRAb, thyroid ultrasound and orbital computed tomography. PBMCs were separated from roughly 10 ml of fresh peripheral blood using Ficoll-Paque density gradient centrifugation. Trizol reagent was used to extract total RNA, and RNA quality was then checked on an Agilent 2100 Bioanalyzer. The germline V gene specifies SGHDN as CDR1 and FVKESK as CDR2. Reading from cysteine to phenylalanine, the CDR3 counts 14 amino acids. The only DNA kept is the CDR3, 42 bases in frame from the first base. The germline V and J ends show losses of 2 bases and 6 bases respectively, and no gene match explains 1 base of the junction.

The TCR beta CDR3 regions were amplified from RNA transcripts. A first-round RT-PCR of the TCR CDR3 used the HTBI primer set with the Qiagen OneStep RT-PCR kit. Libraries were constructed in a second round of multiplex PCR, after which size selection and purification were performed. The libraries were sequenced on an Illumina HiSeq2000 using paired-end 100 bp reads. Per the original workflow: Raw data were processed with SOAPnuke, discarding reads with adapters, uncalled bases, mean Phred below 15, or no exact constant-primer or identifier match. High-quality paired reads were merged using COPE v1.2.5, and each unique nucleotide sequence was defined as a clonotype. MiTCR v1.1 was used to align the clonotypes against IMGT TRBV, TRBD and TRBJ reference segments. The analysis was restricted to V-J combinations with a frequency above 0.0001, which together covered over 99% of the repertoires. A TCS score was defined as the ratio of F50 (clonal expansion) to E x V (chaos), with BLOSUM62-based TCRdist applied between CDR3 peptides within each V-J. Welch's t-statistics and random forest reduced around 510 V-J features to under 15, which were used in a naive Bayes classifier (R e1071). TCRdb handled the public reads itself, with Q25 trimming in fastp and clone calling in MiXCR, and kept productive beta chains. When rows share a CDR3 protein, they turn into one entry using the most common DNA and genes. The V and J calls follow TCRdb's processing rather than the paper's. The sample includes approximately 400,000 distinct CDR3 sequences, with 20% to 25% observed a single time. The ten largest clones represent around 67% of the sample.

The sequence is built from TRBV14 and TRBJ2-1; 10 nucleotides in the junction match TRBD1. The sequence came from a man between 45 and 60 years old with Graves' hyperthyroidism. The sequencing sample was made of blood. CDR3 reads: CASSQRTGGNEQFF. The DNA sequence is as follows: TGTGCCAGCAGCCAACGGACAGGGGGCAATGAGCAGTTCTTC.